This T cell receptor (beta chain) was sequenced during a study of vaccination and CD4 T cells after COVID-19. Overall study: In the convalescent group, nasal swab PCR was SARS-CoV-2 positive; roughly nine cases were mild and one severe. Each control culture was treated with a CEFX pool, an HIV-1 Nef pool, or no peptide.

This clonotype was found a few times. Its antigen is undetermined. V was clipped by 0 bases and J by 4 bases, with 7 bases between them. Looked up from germline, CDR1 is SGHTA and CDR2 is FQGNSA. This CDR3 contains 14 residues. Treatment indicated: roughly ten-day PBMC culture with coronavirus spike peptide pools or control peptides (ViraFEST assay). Oncomine TCR Beta short-read sequencing was applied to DNA from cultured CD4+ T cells. TCRdb passed the PCR reads through MiXCR, listing each CDR3 protein once. The table has roughly 9,800 distinct CDR3 sequences, around 30% seen once. The source was CD4+ T cells from blood, cultured in vitro, collected after SARS-CoV-2 vaccination. This TCR was sampled from a human donor who had recovered from COVID-19. This chain links TRBV7-2 with TRBJ2-1; D ambiguous. The CDR3, as DNA: TGTGCCAGCAGCTTAGCGGTACAGTACAATGAGCAGTTCTTC. Encoded protein: CASSLAVQYNEQFF.